This is a list of T cell receptor beta chains from one sample in a study of human thymus T cells. The method was immunoSEQ multiplex PCR; TCRdb's version includes in-frame clones alone and lacks a portion of them. The data show 65,000 to 90,000 clones, 85% to 95% seen once. The sequenced sample was thymus tissue. The source of these receptors is a girl under three years old with a congenital heart defect but otherwise immunologically healthy. Both conserved end residues are part of each CDR3. D genes are given only for firm matches. Some rows have no size entry. The others give once, few or many, or a class for an expanded clone.

v_gene	abundance	d_gene	len	j_gene	CDR3nt	CDR3aa
TRBV27	-	-	21	TRBJ1-5	TGTGCCAGCAGTTTGGGGCCCATAATCCTGAGGGGGGTGATTTCAGATCAGCCCCAGCATTTT	CASSLGPIILRGVISDQPQHF
TRBV25-1	-	-	14	TRBJ2-1	TGTGCCAGCAGTGAATACGAGGTTTACAATGAGCAGTTCTTC	CASSEYEVYNEQFF
TRBV13	-	-	23	TRBJ2-1	TGTGCCAGCAGCTTAGCCCCGGAGCTATACCCCCACTTCCCTAAAGGGCAGGTCAATGAGCAGTTCTTC	CASSLAPELYPHFPKGQVNEQFF
TRBV12-5	-	-	16	TRBJ2-5	TGTGCTAGTGAATTGGGGGCTGGGAGGTTTCAAGAGACCCAGTACTTC	CASELGAGRFQETQYF
TRBV7-3	-	-	15	TRBJ2-3	TGTGCCAGCAGCCCCAATGATAGCGGCCATTATACGCAGTATTTT	CASSPNDSGHYTQYF
TRBV27	-	-	14	TRBJ2-6	TGTGCCAGCAGTCTCGCCTCTGGGGCCAACGTCCTGACTTTC	CASSLASGANVLTF
TRBV7-9	-	-	14	TRBJ1-2	TGTGCCAGCAGCTTAGAGGGTTGGAACTATGGCTACACCTTC	CASSLEGWNYGYTF
TRBV28	-	-	19	TRBJ1-3	TGTGCCAGCAGTTGCTGGACTCAGATAAACCGCAACTCTGGAAACACCATATATTTT	CASSCWTQINRNSGNTIYF
TRBV29-1	-	-	14	TRBJ1-2	TGCAGCGTGGACCGGGACGCCGGAGACTATGGCTACACCTTC	CSVDRDAGDYGYTF
TRBV6-5	few	TRBD2	14	TRBJ2-7	TGTGCCAGCAGTTATGGTTTAGCGGGACACGAGCAGTACTTC	CASSYGLAGHEQYF
TRBV25-1	-	-	14	TRBJ2-3	TGTGCCAGCAGTGAATCCCTGTGCACAGATACGCAGTATTTT	CASSESLCTDTQYF
TRBV6-6	-	-	11	TRBJ2-1	TGTGCCAGCAGTTTAGGGGTCCGGCAGTTCTTC	CASSLGVRQFF
TRBV19	-	-	14	TRBJ1-1	TGTGCCAGTAGTAACCACAGGCTGAACACTGAAGCTTTCTTT	CASSNHRLNTEAFF
TRBV9	-	TRBD2	17	TRBJ2-3	TGTGCCAGCAGCGTCCCGGGACTAGCGGGAGCCACAGATACGCAGTATTTT	CASSVPGLAGATDTQYF
TRBV30	-	-	14	TRBJ1-2	TGTGCCTGGAGTGTACACGCGGCAGGGTATGGCTACACCTTC	CAWSVHAAGYGYTF
TRBV7-7	-	-	16	TRBJ2-3	TGTGCCAGCAGCTTAGGTAACCTAGCTGAGAGGGATACGCAGTATTTT	CASSLGNLAERDTQYF
TRBV28	-	-	13	TRBJ2-7	TGTGCCAGCGTAGGACAGTCTCTCTACGAGCAGTACTTC	CASVGQSLYEQYF
TRBV28	-	-	13	TRBJ2-7	TGTGCCAGCAGTTTTATTGGCTCCTACGAGCAGTACTTC	CASSFIGSYEQYF
TRBV7-8	once	-	18	TRBJ2-2	TGTGCCAGCAGCTCCCGACAGAGGAGTGGACCGAACACCGGGGAGCTGTTTTTT	CASSSRQRSGPNTGELFF
TRBV11-2	-	TRBD1	17	TRBJ1-2	TGTGCCAGCAGCGTCCGAAGGACAGGGGATGGAAGGAATGGCTACACCTTC	CASSVRRTGDGRNGYTF
TRBV14	-	-	16	TRBJ2-1	TGTGCCAGCAGCCAACCTAGGTGGGGCTCCTACAATGAGCAGTTCTTC	CASSQPRWGSYNEQFF
TRBV19	-	TRBD1	17	TRBJ1-3	TGTGCCAGTAGTGTAAGCAGGGACAGGGCATTCGGAAACACCATATATTTT	CASSVSRDRAFGNTIYF
TRBV7-2	-	-	14	TRBJ1-3	TGTGCCAGCAGTCGAACGGTCTCTGGAAACACCATATATTTT	CASSRTVSGNTIYF
TRBV2	-	TRBD2	16	TRBJ2-2	TGTGCCAGCAGGCGGACTAGCGGGATGCGAGGCGGGGAGCTGTTTTTT	CASRRTSGMRGGELFF
TRBV5-5	-	-	14	TRBJ2-3	TGTGCCACACACCTTGTTGCGGAGGAAGATACGCAGTATTTT	CATHLVAEEDTQYF
TRBV7-9	-	-	18	TRBJ2-7	TGTGCCAGCAGCCCCTCGTGGACTACCCCTTCCTACGACTACGAGCAGTACTTC	CASSPSWTTPSYDYEQYF
TRBV11-2	-	TRBD1	16	TRBJ1-4	TGTGCCAGCAGCTTCGGGACAGGGGGACCTAATGAAAAACTGTTTTTT	CASSFGTGGPNEKLFF
TRBV6-1	once	-	10	TRBJ1-2	TGTGCCAGCAGTGACTATGGCTACACCTTC	CASSDYGYTF
TRBV25-1	once	-	13	TRBJ2-1	TGTGCCAGCAGTGAGGGGTGCGGGGATGAGCAGTTCTTC	CASSEGCGDEQFF
TRBV28	-	-	12	TRBJ1-5	TGTGCCAGCAGCCACGGGGATCAGCCCCAGCATTTT	CASSHGDQPQHF
TRBV7-9	-	-	14	TRBJ1-2	TGTGCCAGCAGCTGGCAGGCGATTAACTATGGCTACACCTTC	CASSWQAINYGYTF
TRBV14	once	TRBD1	15	TRBJ2-1	TGTGCCAGCAGCCAGGACAGGGCATCCTACAATGAGCAGTTCTTC	CASSQDRASYNEQFF
TRBV10-3	-	TRBD1	17	TRBJ2-7	TGTGCCATCAGAATTACAGGGGTACCAAGAAGGGGGAACGAGCAGTACTTC	CAIRITGVPRRGNEQYF
TRBV10-1	-	-	13	TRBJ2-7	TGCGCCAGCAGTGACAGGGGGGACTACGAGCAGTACTTC	CASSDRGDYEQYF
TRBV19	-	-	17	TRBJ2-7	TGTGCCAGTAGTAGTAATCCCCAGGGAGTAGGGAACTACGAGCAGTACTTC	CASSSNPQGVGNYEQYF
TRBV7-2	-	-	14	TRBJ2-7	TGTGCCAGCAGCTTAGCGCTCGGGACGTACGAGCAGTACTTC	CASSLALGTYEQYF
TRBV14	-	-	15	TRBJ2-7	TGTGCCAGCAGCCAAGGGAGAGGCCCCTCCTACGAGCAGTACTTC	CASSQGRGPSYEQYF
TRBV15	-	-	17	TRBJ2-7	TGTGCCACCAGCAGAGATCCTGTACATACCGGAGTGGACGAGCAGTACTTC	CATSRDPVHTGVDEQYF
TRBV11-2	-	-	13	TRBJ2-7	TGTGCCAGCACCGCGACGGAACTCTACGAGCAGTACTTC	CASTATELYEQYF
TRBV5-4	-	TRBD1	16	TRBJ1-2	TGTGCCAGCAGCCCCGGGGGACAGGGTGAATCCCATGGCTACACCTTC	CASSPGGQGESHGYTF
TRBV11-3	-	TRBD2	15	TRBJ2-1	TGTGCCAGCAGCCCCGGGACTAGCGGTTACAATGAGCAGTTCTTC	CASSPGTSGYNEQFF
TRBV27	-	TRBD2	15	TRBJ2-7	TGTGCCAGCAGTTTGGGGACTAGCGGTTCCTACGAGCAGTACTTC	CASSLGTSGSYEQYF
TRBV6-7	-	-	13	TRBJ1-1	TGTGCCAGCACCCTTGGGGGGGTCACTGAAGCTTTCTTT	CASTLGGVTEAFF
TRBV4-1	-	-	14	TRBJ1-1	TGCGCCAGCAGCCAAGATCAAGAGAACACTGAAGCTTTCTTT	CASSQDQENTEAFF
TRBV5-5	-	-	14	TRBJ1-2	TGTGCCAGCAGCTTGGCCCGACCCGGGGGTGGCTACACCTTC	CASSLARPGGGYTF
TRBV30	-	-	15	TRBJ2-3	TGTGCCTGGAGAACTACCTCACTTGGAACAGATACGCAGTATTTT	CAWRTTSLGTDTQYF
TRBV5-5	-	-	13	TRBJ1-4	TGTGCCAGCAGCTTGCGAGATTCTGAAAAACTGTTTTTT	CASSLRDSEKLFF
TRBV5-1	-	-	13	TRBJ1-5	TGCGCCAGCAGCTTGGGCCGGAATCAGCCCCAGCATTTT	CASSLGRNQPQHF
TRBV6-6	-	-	13	TRBJ1-3	TGTGCCAGCAGTTACATGGCTGGAAACACCATATATTTT	CASSYMAGNTIYF